The 3 T cell receptor beta chains reported below all come from one sample, sequenced in a study of blood T cells in healthy people across ages. It was with a sample-barcoded 5' primer and a J-beta primer mix that a second PCR of roughly 7 to 12 cycles was run. Via MiXCR, TCRdb re-called the 5' RACE reads, giving one row per CDR3 protein. The sample yields under 800,000 distinct CDR3 sequences, around 46% seen once. Sequenced input: blood. The receptor set was obtained from a woman aged 55-70 years in good health.

CDR3 protein: CASSVGVLDSEYDGYTF. Here the CDR3 DNA reads TGTGCCAGCAGCGTGGGTGTTCTGGACAGCGAATACGATGGCTACACCTTC. This rearrangement joins TRBV13 to TRBJ1-2; a possible D gene is TRBD1 (6 bases). Trimming took 5 bases from V and 6 from J, leaving 25 bases between them. The CDR3 is made up of 17 amino acids. Germline CDR1 reads PRHDT; CDR2 reads FYEKMQ (reference sequence).

The chain combines TRBV7-2 with TRBJ1-2; possible D gene TRBD1, 5 bases. Germline CDR1 reads SGHTA; CDR2 reads FQGNSA. This CDR3 comprises 14 residues. V was shortened by 5 bases and J by 7 bases, with 17 bases between the two germline ends. CDR3 sequence reads: CASSRDLVYGGYTF. CDR3 nucleotides: TGTGCCAGCAGCCGGGACCTGGTTTATGGTGGCTACACCTTC. Full variable domain (rest looked up from reference TRBV7-2 and TRBJ1-2): GAGVSQSPSNKVTEKGKDVELRCDPISGHTALYWYRQSLGQGLEFLIYFQGNSAPDKSGLPSDRFSAERTGGSVSTLTIQRTQQEDSAVYLCASSRDLVYGGYTFGSGTRLTVV.

This clonotype was counted a few times. This rearrangement joins TRBV29-1 to TRBJ1-4, with 10 bases matching TRBD1. The ends lost 5 bases at V and 5 bases at J; junction bases unmatched: 2. The length of the CDR3 is 13 residues. CDR1 is SQVTM and CDR2 is ANQGSEA in the germline V gene. CDR3: CSVPGQGNEKLFF. The CDR3 region has the DNA TGCAGCGTTCCGGGACAGGGGAATGAAAAACTGTTTTTT.